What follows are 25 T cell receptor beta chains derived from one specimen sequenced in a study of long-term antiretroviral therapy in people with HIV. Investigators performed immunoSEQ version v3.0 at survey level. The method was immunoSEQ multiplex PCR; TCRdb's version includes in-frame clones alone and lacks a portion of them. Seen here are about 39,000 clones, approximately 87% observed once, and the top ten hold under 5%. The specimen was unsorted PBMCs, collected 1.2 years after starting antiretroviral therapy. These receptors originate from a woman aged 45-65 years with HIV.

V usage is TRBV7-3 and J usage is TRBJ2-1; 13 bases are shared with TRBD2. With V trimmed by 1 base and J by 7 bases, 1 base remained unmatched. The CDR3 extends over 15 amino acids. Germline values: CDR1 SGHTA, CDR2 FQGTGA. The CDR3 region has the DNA TGTGCCAGCAGCTTAAAACTAGCGGGGGGGAATGAGCAGTTCTTC. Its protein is CASSLKLAGGNEQFF.

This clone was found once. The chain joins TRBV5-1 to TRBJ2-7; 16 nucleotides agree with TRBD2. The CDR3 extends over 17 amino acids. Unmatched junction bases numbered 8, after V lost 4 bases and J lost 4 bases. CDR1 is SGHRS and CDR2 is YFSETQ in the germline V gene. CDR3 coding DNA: TGCGCCAGCAGCCCAGGGACTAGCGGGGGGGCCGGGTACGAGCAGTACTTC. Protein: CASSPGTSGGAGYEQYF.

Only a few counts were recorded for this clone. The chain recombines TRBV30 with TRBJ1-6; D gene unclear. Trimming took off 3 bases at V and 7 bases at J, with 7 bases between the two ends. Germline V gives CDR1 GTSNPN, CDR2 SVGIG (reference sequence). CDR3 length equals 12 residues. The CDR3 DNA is TGTGCCTGGAGGCCTACAAATTCACCCCTCCACTTT. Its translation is CAWRPTNSPLHF.

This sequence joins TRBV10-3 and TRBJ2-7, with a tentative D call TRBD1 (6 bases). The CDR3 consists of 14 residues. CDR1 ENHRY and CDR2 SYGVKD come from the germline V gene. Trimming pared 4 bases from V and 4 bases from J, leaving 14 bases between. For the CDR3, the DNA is TGTGCCATCAGTGGGGGGCAGGGCCTATACGAGCAGTACTTC. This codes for CAISGGQGLYEQYF.

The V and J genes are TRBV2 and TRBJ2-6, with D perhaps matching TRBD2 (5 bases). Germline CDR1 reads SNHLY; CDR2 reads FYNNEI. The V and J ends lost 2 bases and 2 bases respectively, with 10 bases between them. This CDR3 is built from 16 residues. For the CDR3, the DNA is TGTGCCAGCAGTGAACACGGGGAAACTGGGGCCAACGTCCTGACTTTC. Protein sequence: CASSEHGETGANVLTF.

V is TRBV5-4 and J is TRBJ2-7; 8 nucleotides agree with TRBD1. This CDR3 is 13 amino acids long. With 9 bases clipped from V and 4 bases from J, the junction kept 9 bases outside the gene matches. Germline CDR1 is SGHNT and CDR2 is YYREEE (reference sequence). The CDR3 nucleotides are TGTGCCACCATGTTGACAGGGGAGTACGAGCAGTACTTC. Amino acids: CATMLTGEYEQYF.

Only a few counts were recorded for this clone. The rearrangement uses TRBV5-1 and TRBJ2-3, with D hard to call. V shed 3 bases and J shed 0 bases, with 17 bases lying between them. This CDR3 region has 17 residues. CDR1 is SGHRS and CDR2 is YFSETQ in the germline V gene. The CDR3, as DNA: TGCGCCAGCAGCTCCTTGGGTACGGGCCCTAGCACAGATACGCAGTATTTT. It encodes CASSSLGTGPSTDTQYF.

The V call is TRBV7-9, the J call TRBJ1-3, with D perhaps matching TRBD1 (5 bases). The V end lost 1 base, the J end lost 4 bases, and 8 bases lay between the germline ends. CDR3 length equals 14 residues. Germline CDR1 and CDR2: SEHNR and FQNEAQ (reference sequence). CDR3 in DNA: TGTGCCAGCAGCTTAGAAGGGACGGGAAACACCATATATTTT. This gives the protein CASSLEGTGNTIYF. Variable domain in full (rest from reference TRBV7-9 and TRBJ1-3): DTGVSQNPRHKITKRGQNVTFRCDPISEHNRLYWYRQTLGQGPEFLTYFQNEAQLEKSRLLSDRFSAERPKGSFSTLEIQRTEQGDSAMYLCASSLEGTGNTIYFGEGSWLTVV.

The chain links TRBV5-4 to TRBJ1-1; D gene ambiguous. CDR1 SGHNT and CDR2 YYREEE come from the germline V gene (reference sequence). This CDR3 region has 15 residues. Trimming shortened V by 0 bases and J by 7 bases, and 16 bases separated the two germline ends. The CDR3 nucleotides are TGTGCCAGCAGCTTGGTAAGGGAGATGTTGAGTGAAGCTTTCTTT. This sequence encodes CASSLVREMLSEAFF. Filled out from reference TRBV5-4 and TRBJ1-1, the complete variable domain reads ETGVTQSPTHLIKTRGQQVTLRCSSQSGHNTVSWYQQALGQGPQFIFQYYREEENGRGNFPPRFSGLQFPNYSSELNVNALELDDSALYLCASSLVREMLSEAFFGQGTRLTVV.

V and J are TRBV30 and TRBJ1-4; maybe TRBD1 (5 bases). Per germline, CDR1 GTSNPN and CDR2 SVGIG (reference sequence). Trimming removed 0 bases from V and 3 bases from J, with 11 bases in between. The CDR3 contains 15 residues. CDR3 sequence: CAWSVHRGANEKLFF. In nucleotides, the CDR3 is TGTGCCTGGAGTGTACATCGGGGGGCTAATGAAAAACTGTTTTTT.

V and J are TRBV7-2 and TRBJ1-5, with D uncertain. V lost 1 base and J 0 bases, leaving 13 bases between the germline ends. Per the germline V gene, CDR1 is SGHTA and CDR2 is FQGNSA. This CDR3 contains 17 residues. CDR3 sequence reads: CASSLGIDPYSNQPQHF. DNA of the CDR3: TGTGCCAGCAGCTTAGGAATAGACCCTTATAGCAATCAGCCCCAGCATTTT. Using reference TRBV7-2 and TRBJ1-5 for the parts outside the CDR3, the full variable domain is GAGVSQSPSNKVTEKGKDVELRCDPISGHTALYWYRQSLGQGLEFLIYFQGNSAPDKSGLPSDRFSAERTGGSVSTLTIQRTQQEDSAVYLCASSLGIDPYSNQPQHFGDGTRLSIL.

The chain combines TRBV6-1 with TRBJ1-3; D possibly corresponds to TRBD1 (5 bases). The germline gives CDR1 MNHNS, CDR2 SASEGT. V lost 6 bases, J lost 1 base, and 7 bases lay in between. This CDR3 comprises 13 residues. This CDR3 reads CASRSGSGNTIYF. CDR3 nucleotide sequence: TGTGCCAGCAGATCAGGGTCTGGAAACACCATATATTTT.

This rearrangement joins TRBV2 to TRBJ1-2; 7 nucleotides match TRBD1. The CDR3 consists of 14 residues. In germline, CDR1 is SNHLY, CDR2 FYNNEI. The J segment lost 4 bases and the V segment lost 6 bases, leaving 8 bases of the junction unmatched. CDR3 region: CASSQGVQRYGYTF. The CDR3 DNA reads TGTGCCAGCAGCCAGGGGGTTCAGCGCTATGGCTACACCTTC. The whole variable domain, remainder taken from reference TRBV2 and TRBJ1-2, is EPEVTQTPSHQVTQMGQEVILRCVPISNHLYFYWYRQILGQKVEFLVSFYNNEISEKSEIFDDQFSVERPDGSNFTLKIRSTKLEDSAMYFCASSQGVQRYGYTFGSGTRLTVV.

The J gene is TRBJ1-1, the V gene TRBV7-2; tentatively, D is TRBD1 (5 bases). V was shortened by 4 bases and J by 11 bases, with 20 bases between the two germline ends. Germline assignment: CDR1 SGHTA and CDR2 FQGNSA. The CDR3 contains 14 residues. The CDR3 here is CASSSTGGRQAAFF. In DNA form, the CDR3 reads TGTGCCAGCAGCTCGACCGGGGGTCGTCAGGCGGCTTTCTTT. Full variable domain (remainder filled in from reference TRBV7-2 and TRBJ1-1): GAGVSQSPSNKVTEKGKDVELRCDPISGHTALYWYRQSLGQGLEFLIYFQGNSAPDKSGLPSDRFSAERTGGSVSTLTIQRTQQEDSAVYLCASSSTGGRQAAFFGQGTRLTVV.

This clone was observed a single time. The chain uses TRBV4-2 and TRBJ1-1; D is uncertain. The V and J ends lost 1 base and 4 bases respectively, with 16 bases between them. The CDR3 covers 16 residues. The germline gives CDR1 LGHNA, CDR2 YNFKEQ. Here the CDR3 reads CASSQVPIKLGTEAFF. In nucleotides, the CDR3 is TGTGCCAGCAGCCAAGTACCCATCAAACTCGGCACTGAAGCTTTCTTT.

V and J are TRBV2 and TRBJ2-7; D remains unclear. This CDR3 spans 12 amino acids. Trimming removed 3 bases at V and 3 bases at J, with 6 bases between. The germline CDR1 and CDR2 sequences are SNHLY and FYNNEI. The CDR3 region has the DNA TGTGCCAGCAGTGATACGGACTACGAGCAGTACTTC. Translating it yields CASSDTDYEQYF.

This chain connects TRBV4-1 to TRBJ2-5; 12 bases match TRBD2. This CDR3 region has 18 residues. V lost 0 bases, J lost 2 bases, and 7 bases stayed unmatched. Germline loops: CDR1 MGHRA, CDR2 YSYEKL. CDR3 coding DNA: TGCGCCAGCAGCCAAGATAGAACTAGCGGGGGGTATCAAGAGACCCAGTACTTC. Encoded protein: CASSQDRTSGGYQETQYF.

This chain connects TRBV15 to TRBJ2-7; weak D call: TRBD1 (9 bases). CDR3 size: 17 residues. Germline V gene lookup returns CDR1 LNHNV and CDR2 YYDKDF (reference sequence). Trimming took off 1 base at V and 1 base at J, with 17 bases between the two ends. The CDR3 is CATSRGGGGTGSYEQYF. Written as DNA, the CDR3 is TGTGCCACCAGCAGAGGGGGCGGGGGGACAGGGTCCTACGAGCAGTACTTC.

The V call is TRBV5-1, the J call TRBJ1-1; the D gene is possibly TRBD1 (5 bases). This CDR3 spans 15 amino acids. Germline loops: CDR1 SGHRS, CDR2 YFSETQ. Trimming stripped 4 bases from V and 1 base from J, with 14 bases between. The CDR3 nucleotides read TGCGCCAGCAGCCCCTTTTTGGGGGGGAACACTGAAGCTTTCTTT. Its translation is CASSPFLGGNTEAFF.

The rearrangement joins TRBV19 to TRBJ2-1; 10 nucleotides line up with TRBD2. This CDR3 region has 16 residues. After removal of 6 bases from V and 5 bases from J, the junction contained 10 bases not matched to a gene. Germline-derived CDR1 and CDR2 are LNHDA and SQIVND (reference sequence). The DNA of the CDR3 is TGTGCCAGTAGATTAGCGGGGGGCTTTCTGAACAATGAGCAGTTCTTC. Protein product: CASRLAGGFLNNEQFF.

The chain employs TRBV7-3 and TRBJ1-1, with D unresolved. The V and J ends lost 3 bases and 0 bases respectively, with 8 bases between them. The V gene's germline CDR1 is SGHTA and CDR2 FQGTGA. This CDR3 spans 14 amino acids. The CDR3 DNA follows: TGTGCCAGCAGCTTCGCAGGATTGAACACTGAAGCTTTCTTT. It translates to CASSFAGLNTEAFF. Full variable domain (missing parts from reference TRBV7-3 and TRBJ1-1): GAGVSQTPSNKVTEKGKYVELRCDPISGHTALYWYRQSLGQGPEFLIYFQGTGAADDSGLPNDRFFAVRPEGSVSTLKIQRTERGDSAVYLCASSFAGLNTEAFFGQGTRLTVV.

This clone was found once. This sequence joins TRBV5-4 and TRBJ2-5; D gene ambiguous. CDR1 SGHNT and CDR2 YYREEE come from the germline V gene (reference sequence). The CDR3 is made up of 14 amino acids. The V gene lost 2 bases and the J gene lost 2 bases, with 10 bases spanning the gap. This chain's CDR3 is CASSFLSRQETQYF. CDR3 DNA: TGTGCCAGCAGCTTCCTTAGCAGGCAAGAGACCCAGTACTTC.

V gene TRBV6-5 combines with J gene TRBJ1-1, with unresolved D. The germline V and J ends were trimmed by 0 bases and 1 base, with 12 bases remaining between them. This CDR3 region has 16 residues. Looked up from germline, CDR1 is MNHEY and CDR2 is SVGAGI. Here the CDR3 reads CASSYSRLSENTEAFF. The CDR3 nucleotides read TGTGCCAGCAGTTACTCGAGGCTGAGCGAGAACACTGAAGCTTTCTTT.

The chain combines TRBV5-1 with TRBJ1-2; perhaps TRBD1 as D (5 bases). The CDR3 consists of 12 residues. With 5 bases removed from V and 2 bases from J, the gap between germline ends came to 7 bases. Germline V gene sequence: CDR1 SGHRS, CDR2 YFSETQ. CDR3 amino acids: CASSDSNYGYTF. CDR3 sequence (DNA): TGCGCCAGCAGTGACAGCAACTATGGCTACACCTTC.

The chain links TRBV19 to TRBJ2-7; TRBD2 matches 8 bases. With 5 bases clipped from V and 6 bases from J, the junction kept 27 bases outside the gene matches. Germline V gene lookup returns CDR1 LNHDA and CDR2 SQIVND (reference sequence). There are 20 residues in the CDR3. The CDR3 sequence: CASSAVQEGLLVAGKGEQYF. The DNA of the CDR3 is TGTGCCAGTAGTGCCGTACAAGAAGGGTTGCTCGTAGCGGGGAAGGGCGAGCAGTACTTC.